Shown below are 26 T cell receptor beta chains from a single sample sequenced in a study of control samples from healthy donors and cancer patients. Assay: immunoSEQ multiplex PCR; the TCRdb copy retains only in-frame clones and omits some. Among more than 95,000 clones, roughly 91% were seen once, and the ten largest hold 7% to 10%. Source material: blood. The receptors were sampled from a man aged 35 to 55 in good health.

The rearrangement joins TRBV4-3 to TRBJ1-1; no clear D. The germline V gene has CDR1 LGHNA and CDR2 YSLEER. V lost 2 bases and J 0 bases, leaving 10 bases between the germline ends. This CDR3 has 15 residues. DNA for the CDR3: TGCGCCAGCAGCCAATTCGGCAGTGTGAACACTGAAGCTTTCTTT. Its translation is CASSQFGSVNTEAFF.

This chain joins TRBV28 and TRBJ2-7; 9 positions agree with TRBD2. From germline, CDR1 is MDHEN and CDR2 SYDVKM. V shed 4 bases, J shed 1 base, and the junction held 5 bases outside the gene matches. CDR3 length: 15 amino acids. The CDR3 loop is CASSSQRGASYEQYF. The CDR3 DNA reads as TGTGCCAGCAGTTCTCAGCGGGGGGCTTCCTACGAGCAGTACTTC.

The CDR3 DNA is TGTGCCAGCAGTCCGGACAGGGCAGAAACTGAAGCTTTCTTT. Translated: CASSPDRAETEAFF. V usage is TRBV6-4 and J usage is TRBJ1-1, with 8 positions matching TRBD1. CDR3 size: 14 residues. J gave up 5 bases and V 5 bases, and 7 bases lay outside the gene matches. CDR1 is MRHNA, CDR2 SNTAGT, per germline.

This chain connects TRBV6-6 to TRBJ1-3; D gene unclear. Trimming took off 6 bases at V and 2 bases at J, with 5 bases between the two ends. Per germline, CDR1 MNHNY and CDR2 SVGAGI (reference sequence). CDR3 size: 12 residues. The CDR3 here is CASRDPGNTIYF. DNA of the CDR3: TGTGCCAGCAGGGACCCTGGAAACACCATATATTTT.

The V call is TRBV10-1, the J call TRBJ2-3, with D tentatively TRBD1 (6 bases). The germline gives CDR1 WNHNN, CDR2 SYGVQD (reference sequence). CDR3 length: 12 amino acids. V lost 10 bases and J 0 bases, leaving 8 bases between the germline ends. The CDR3, as DNA: TGCGCCAACAGGGCTAGCACAGATACGCAGTATTTT. Its translation: CANRASTDTQYF.

This chain joins TRBV10-1 and TRBJ2-7; tentatively, D is TRBD1 (6 bases). V lost 4 bases, J lost 2 bases, and 9 bases lay in between. The germline V gene has CDR1 WNHNN and CDR2 SYGVQD (reference sequence). This CDR3 is built from 13 residues. Here the CDR3 reads CASSGGTTYEQYF. The DNA for the CDR3 is TGCGCCAGCAGTGGGGGGACAACCTACGAGCAGTACTTC.

The rearrangement links TRBV18 to TRBJ2-7, with TRBD1 identical over 11 bases. Germline CDR1 is KGHSH and CDR2 is LQKENI. This CDR3 is 16 amino acids long. Trimming cost V 2 bases and J 2 bases; bases outside gene matches: 5. CDR3 DNA: TGTGCCAGCTCACCAGGAGGGACAGGGGGAACCTACGAGCAGTACTTC. Its translation: CASSPGGTGGTYEQYF.

The chain recombines TRBV25-1 with TRBJ1-1; D is ambiguous. The CDR3 totals 13 residues. Germline V gene data show CDR1 as MGHDK and CDR2 as SYGVNS. V lost 6 bases to trimming and J lost 2 bases, with 10 bases between them. This chain's CDR3 is CASSSFLNTEAFF. In nucleotides, the CDR3 is TGTGCCAGCAGCTCCTTCCTAAACACTGAAGCTTTCTTT.

The chain combines TRBV5-6 with TRBJ2-1; 8 positions agree with TRBD1. The CDR3 spans 15 residues. V lost 4 bases, J lost 4 bases, and 7 bases stayed unmatched. Germline V gives CDR1 SGHDT, CDR2 YYEEEE. The CDR3 region is CASSPRTGTYNEQFF. The DNA of the CDR3 is TGTGCCAGCAGCCCCAGGACAGGGACTTACAATGAGCAGTTCTTC.

The chain combines TRBV25-1 with TRBJ2-2; 9 nucleotides align to TRBD2. This CDR3 is built from 16 residues. Germline-derived CDR1 and CDR2 are MGHDK and SYGVNS. With V trimmed by 4 bases and J by 6 bases, 9 bases remained unmatched. The CDR3 nucleotides read TGTGCCAGCAGTGTACCGGGACTAGCAAGGGCCGGGGAGCTGTTTTTT. Residues: CASSVPGLARAGELFF.

This rearrangement joins TRBV6-6 to TRBJ1-3; no clear D gene. The CDR3 has 16 amino acids. Germline V gene sequence: CDR1 MNHNY, CDR2 SVGAGI (reference sequence). Between the trimmed V and J ends, which lost 2 bases and 0 bases, there was a span of 11 bases. CDR3 sequence (DNA): TGTGCCAGCAGTTACACGGTGAAGTACTCTGGAAACACCATATATTTT. It translates to CASSYTVKYSGNTIYF.

V gene TRBV5-1 combines with J gene TRBJ1-2; D not resolved. The CDR3 is 15 residues long. V was clipped by 3 bases and J by 5 bases, with 17 bases between them. Germline assignment: CDR1 SGHRS and CDR2 YFSETQ. The CDR3: CASSSTASGPYGYTF. The CDR3 DNA sequence: TGCGCCAGCAGCTCTACAGCCTCCGGCCCTTATGGCTACACCTTC.

V is TRBV9 and J is TRBJ2-2; TRBD2 matches 14 bases. Trimming took 6 bases from V and 4 from J; bases not matched to a gene: 8. The V gene's germline CDR1 is SGDLS and CDR2 YYNGEE. The CDR3 sequence is 17 residues long. For the CDR3, the DNA is TGTGCCAGCACAGACGGGACTAGCGGGGGTGGCACCGGGGAGCTGTTTTTT. It specifies CASTDGTSGGGTGELFF.

This chain connects TRBV28 to TRBJ2-7; no firm D call. The germline V gene has CDR1 MDHEN and CDR2 SYDVKM. Trimming removed 6 bases at V and 6 bases at J, with 12 bases between. The CDR3 extends over 12 amino acids. CDR3 amino acids: CASRGPLIEQYF. The CDR3, as DNA: TGTGCCAGCAGGGGCCCTTTAATCGAGCAGTACTTC. Supplemented by reference TRBV28 and TRBJ2-7, the full variable domain reads DVKVTQSSRYLVKRTGEKVFLECVQDMDHENMFWYRQDPGLGLRLIYFSYDVKMKEKGDIPEGYSVSREKKERFSLILESASTNQTSMYLCASRGPLIEQYFGPGTRLTVT.

V is TRBV5-6 and J is TRBJ2-7; 10 bases match TRBD2. Germline CDR1 SGHDT, CDR2 YYEEEE. Germline trimming cut 0 bases from V and 7 bases from J; bases unmatched to any gene: 13. CDR3 length: 17 amino acids. This CDR3 is CASSLVGNLAGAREQYF. DNA for the CDR3: TGTGCCAGCAGCTTGGTGGGGAACCTAGCGGGGGCTCGAGAGCAGTACTTC.

The chain links TRBV6-1 to TRBJ2-7; TRBD2 aligns across 10 bases. The V segment lost 3 bases and the J segment 3 bases; nucleotides outside the gene matches: 5. Germline loops: CDR1 MNHNS, CDR2 SASEGT. The CDR3 loop spans 15 amino acids. CDR3 amino acids: CASSDGTSEFYEQYF. The CDR3 DNA follows: TGTGCCAGCAGTGACGGGACTAGCGAATTCTACGAGCAGTACTTC.

The rearrangement uses TRBV6-5 and TRBJ1-3; possible D gene TRBD1, 6 bases. The CDR3 is 15 residues long. Deletions cut 6 bases from V and 0 bases from J, with 12 bases between. Germline V gene sequence: CDR1 MNHEY, CDR2 SVGAGI. DNA for the CDR3: TGTGCCAGCAGGCCCACAGGGCGCTCTGGAAACACCATATATTTT. It encodes CASRPTGRSGNTIYF.

The chain employs TRBV3-1 (or the pseudogene TRBV3-2) and TRBJ1-4; D possibly corresponds to TRBD1 (6 bases). Germline CDR1 LGHDT, CDR2 YNNKEL (reference sequence). The CDR3 is 15 residues long. Between the trimmed V and J ends, which lost 1 base and 8 bases, there was a span of 14 bases. CDR3 DNA: TGTGCCAGCAGCCAAGTAACGGGGGCCAACGAAAAACTGTTTTTT. Translated, it gives CASSQVTGANEKLFF.

The genes are TRBV14 and TRBJ1-2; a possible D gene is TRBD1 (5 bases). Trimming cost V 5 bases and J 4 bases, with 14 bases left between them. This CDR3 contains 14 residues. Germline loops: CDR1 SGHDN, CDR2 FVKESK. The CDR3 spells CASSTGSGLYGYTF. CDR3 DNA sequence: TGTGCCAGCAGCACCGGTTCAGGGCTCTATGGCTACACCTTC. Using reference TRBV14 and TRBJ1-2 for the parts outside the CDR3, the full variable domain is EAGVTQFPSHSVIEKGQTVTLRCDPISGHDNLYWYRRVMGKEIKFLLHFVKESKQDESGMPNNRFLAERTGGTYSTLKVQPAELEDSGVYFCASSTGSGLYGYTFGSGTRLTVV.

On this clone itself: This sample also contains other DNA sequences that code for the same CDR3. V is TRBV7-9 and J is TRBJ1-5; perhaps TRBD1 as D (5 bases). From germline, CDR1 is SEHNR and CDR2 FQNEAQ (reference sequence). The CDR3 has 14 amino acids. V lost 1 base and J lost 7, with 11 bases in between. The CDR3 here is CASSLGQGGQPQHF. The DNA of the CDR3 is TGTGCCAGCAGCTTAGGCCAGGGCGGACAGCCCCAGCATTTT. The complete variable domain, with remaining parts taken from reference TRBV7-9 and TRBJ1-5, reads DTGVSQNPRHKITKRGQNVTFRCDPISEHNRLYWYRQTLGQGPEFLTYFQNEAQLEKSRLLSDRFSAERPKGSFSTLEIQRTEQGDSAMYLCASSLGQGGQPQHFGDGTRLSIL.

The gene calls are TRBV7-6 and TRBJ1-1; D remains unclear. Looked up from germline, CDR1 is SGHVS and CDR2 is FNYEAQ. Trimming removed 5 bases from V and 10 bases from J, with 17 bases in between. The CDR3 length is 13 residues. CDR3 sequence reads: CASSADPSGIAFF. CDR3 bases: TGTGCCAGCAGCGCGGACCCCAGCGGTATAGCTTTCTTT.

This rearrangement joins TRBV24-1 to TRBJ2-1; D not resolved. Trimming shortened V by 4 bases and J by 4 bases, and 10 bases separated the two germline ends. Germline V lookup: CDR1 KGHDR, CDR2 SFDVKD. The CDR3 loop spans 14 amino acids. The CDR3 nucleotides are TGTGCCACCAGTGAAAGAAGGAATTACAATGAGCAGTTCTTC. Translated, it gives CATSERRNYNEQFF.

The V and J genes are TRBV5-1 and TRBJ2-3; tentatively, D is TRBD2 (7 bases). CDR3 length: 16 amino acids. CDR1 is SGHRS and CDR2 is YFSETQ in the germline V gene. Trimming took off 0 bases at V and 0 bases at J, with 11 bases between the two ends. The CDR3 loop reads CASSLVGGASTDTQYF. Written as DNA, the CDR3 is TGCGCCAGCAGCTTGGTAGGGGGGGCCAGCACAGATACGCAGTATTTT.

V usage is TRBV11-2 and J usage is TRBJ1-2; D gene uncertain. This CDR3 region has 12 residues. Germline V gene data show CDR1 as SGHAT and CDR2 as FQNNGV. The ends were cut back, 5 bases at V and 8 bases at J, with 12 bases in the middle. In nucleotides, the CDR3 is TGTGCCAGCAGCCCAGCATGGGGAGGCTACACCTTC. Translation: CASSPAWGGYTF.

V is TRBV29-1 and J is TRBJ2-1; a weak D match, TRBD1 (5 bases). The CDR3 has 14 amino acids. CDR1 SQVTM and CDR2 ANQGSEA come from the germline V gene. V was pared by 7 bases and J by 8 bases, with 21 bases between. CDR3 residues: CSAYDLSQGDEQFF. The CDR3 nucleotides read TGCAGCGCCTATGACCTCTCTCAGGGTGATGAGCAGTTCTTC.

J is TRBJ1-2 and V is TRBV25-1; no firm D call. CDR1 and CDR2 (germline): MGHDK, SYGVNS. This CDR3 comprises 13 residues. V gave up 10 bases and J gave up 4 bases, with 16 bases separating them. The CDR3 nucleotides are TGTGCCATCTCCGCAGGACCCTCCTATGGCTACACCTTC. It specifies CAISAGPSYGYTF.